The sequence of this T cell receptor beta chain was determined in a study of blood T cells in healthy people across ages. The germline V gene encodes CDR1 DFQATT and CDR2 SNEGSKA (reference sequence). The CDR3 is 17 residues long. The germline V and J ends were trimmed by 0 bases and 0 bases, with 12 bases remaining between them. The use of a sample-barcoded 5' primer and a J-beta primer mix characterized a second PCR of roughly 7 to 11 cycles. MiXCR, run by TCRdb on the 5' RACE reads, gives a single entry per CDR3 protein. The profile shows more than 800,000 distinct CDR3 sequences, more than 25% of them singletons.

The J gene is TRBJ1-6, the V gene TRBV20-1; D may be TRBD1 (5 bases). Source material: blood. This TCR came from a woman over 75 in good health. CDR3 residues: CSARDVQDNSYNSPLHF. The CDR3 nucleotides read TGCAGTGCTAGAGATGTACAGGACAACTCCTATAATTCACCCCTCCACTTT.